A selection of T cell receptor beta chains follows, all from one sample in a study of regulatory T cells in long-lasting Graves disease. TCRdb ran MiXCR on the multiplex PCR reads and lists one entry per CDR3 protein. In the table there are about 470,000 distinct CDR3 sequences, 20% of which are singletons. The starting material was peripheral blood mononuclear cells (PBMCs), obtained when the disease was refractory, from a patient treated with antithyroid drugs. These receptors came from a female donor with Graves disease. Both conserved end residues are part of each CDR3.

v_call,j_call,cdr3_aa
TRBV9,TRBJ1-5,CASSVGGPVGQGKTCSQPQHF
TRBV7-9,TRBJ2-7,CASSSSTGTSPYEQYF
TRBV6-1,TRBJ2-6,CASSPDLATGANVLTF
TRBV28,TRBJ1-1,CASTLTGRAMNTEAFF
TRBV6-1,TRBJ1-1,CASSEVLYRVDTEAFF
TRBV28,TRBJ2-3,CASSWLYSTDTQYF
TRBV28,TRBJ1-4,CASRKQENDEKLFF
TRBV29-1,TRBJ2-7,CSGGGGGTTYEQYF
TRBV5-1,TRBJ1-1,CASSGAGQPQNTEAFF
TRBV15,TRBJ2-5,CATSRDLALSQETQYF
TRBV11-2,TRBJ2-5,CASSLLGIEETQYF
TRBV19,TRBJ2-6,CASSSTGGWLSGANVLTF
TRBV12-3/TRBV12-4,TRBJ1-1,CASSLSENLKIEAFF
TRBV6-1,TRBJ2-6,CASSRSQGTGANVLTF
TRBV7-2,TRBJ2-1,CASSPGTSHNEQFF
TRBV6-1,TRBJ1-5,CASTTGDGGWPQHF
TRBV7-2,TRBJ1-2,CASSSVRFWDRGANYGYTF
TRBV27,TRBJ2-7,CASSLVQGGNEQYF
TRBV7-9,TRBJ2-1,CASSATSGHNEQFF
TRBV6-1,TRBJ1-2,CASRMDRGEVYTF
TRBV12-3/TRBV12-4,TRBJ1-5,CASSRNTVGQPQHF
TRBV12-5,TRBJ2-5,CASGLVGETQYF
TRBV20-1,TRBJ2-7,CSAKGGGSPHYEQYF
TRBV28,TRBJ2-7,CASSSYPRWEGYEQYF
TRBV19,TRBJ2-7,CASTPTGTSDEQYF
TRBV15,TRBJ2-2,CATSTGTGLGGELFF
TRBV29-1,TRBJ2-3,CSVAGVGTDTQYF
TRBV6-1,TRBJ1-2,CASSPRTGGGSYTF
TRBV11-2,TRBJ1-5,CASSQAGRAAEPQHF
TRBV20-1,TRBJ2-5,CSARDGTSASQETQYF
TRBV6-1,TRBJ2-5,CASSEWPSLQETQYF
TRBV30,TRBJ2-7,CAWSVGWDEQYF
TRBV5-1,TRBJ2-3,CASSWPGAVKTDTQYF
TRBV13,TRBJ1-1,CASSLVGGSWGGTEAFF
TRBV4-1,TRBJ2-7,CASSQEGTYEQYF
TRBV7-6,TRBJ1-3,CASSKDRGHGNTIYF
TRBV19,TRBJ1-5,CASSIDQEGAQHF
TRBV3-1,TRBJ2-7,CASSSRDLGPNYEQYF
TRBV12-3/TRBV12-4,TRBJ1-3,CASSFAGNPGNTIYF